This TCR beta chain was found in a study of blood T cell repertoires in COVID-19. Background on the study: PBMCs, B-cell-depleted T cells, or T cells were the source of the cDNA or gDNA that made up the material.

Original handling: Nucleated cell counts were estimated from reference gene primer amplification. Assay used: immunoSEQ multiplex PCR; TCRdb lists only in-frame clones, some missing. V and J calls and clone size are copied from that table; D and trimming were computed from the DNA. The sample holds 270,000 or so clones, 86% seen once. V was shortened by 9 bases and J by 7 bases, with 14 bases between the two germline ends. Germline loops: CDR1 SGHNT, CDR2 YYREEE (reference sequence). The CDR3 is made up of 12 amino acids. The V call is TRBV5-4, the J call TRBJ2-1, with a weak D call TRBD2 (6 bases). The sequencing sample was made of peripheral blood. The TCR originated in a woman aged 30 to 39 with active or convalescent COVID-19. The DNA of the CDR3 is TGTGCCACCTACCAACGGGGGAATGAGCAGTTCTTC. It codes for CATYQRGNEQFF. Based on the CDR3 plus reference TRBV5-4 and TRBJ2-1, the full variable domain is ETGVTQSPTHLIKTRGQQVTLRCSSQSGHNTVSWYQQALGQGPQFIFQYYREEENGRGNFPPRFSGLQFPNYSSELNVNALELDDSALYLCATYQRGNEQFFGPGTRLTVL.